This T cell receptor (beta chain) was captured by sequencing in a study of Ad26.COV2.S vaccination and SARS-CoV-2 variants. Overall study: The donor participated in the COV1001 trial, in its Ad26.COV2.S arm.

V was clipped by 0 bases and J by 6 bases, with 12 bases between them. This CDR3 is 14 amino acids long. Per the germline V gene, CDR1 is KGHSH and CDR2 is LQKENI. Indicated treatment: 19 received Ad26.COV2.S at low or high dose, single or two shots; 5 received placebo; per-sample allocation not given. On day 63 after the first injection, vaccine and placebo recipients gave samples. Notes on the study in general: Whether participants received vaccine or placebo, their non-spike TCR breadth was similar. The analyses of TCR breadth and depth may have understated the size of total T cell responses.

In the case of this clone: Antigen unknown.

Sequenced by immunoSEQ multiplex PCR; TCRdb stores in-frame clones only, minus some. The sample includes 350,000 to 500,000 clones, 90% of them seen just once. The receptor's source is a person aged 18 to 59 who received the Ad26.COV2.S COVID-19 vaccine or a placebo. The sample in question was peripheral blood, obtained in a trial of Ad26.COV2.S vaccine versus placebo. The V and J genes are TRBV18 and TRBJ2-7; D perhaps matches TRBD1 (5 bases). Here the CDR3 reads CASSPPKGALEQYF. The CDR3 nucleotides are TGTGCCAGCTCACCACCGAAAGGGGCCCTCGAGCAGTACTTC. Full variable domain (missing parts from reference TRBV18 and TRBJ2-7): NAGVMQNPRHLVRRRGQEARLRCSPMKGHSHVYWYRQLPEEGLKFMVYLQKENIIDESGMPKERFSAEFPKEGPSILRIQQVVRGDSAAYFCASSPPKGALEQYFGPGTRLTVT.